Listed here are 19 T cell receptor beta chains from one sample, sequenced in a study of cytotoxic CD8 clonotypes in ibrutinib-treated CLL. Using immunoSEQ multiplex PCR, the repertoire was profiled, and TCRdb retains in-frame clones only, with some absent. Of roughly 190,000 clones in the sample, around 72% were seen once. The source material was PBMCs, sampled after 24 months of ibrutinib treatment. These receptors all come from a human donor with chronic lymphocytic leukemia.

The V and J genes are TRBV5-3 and TRBJ2-7, with D tentatively TRBD1 or TRBD2 (6 bases each). TRBV5-3 has ORF status, its function being uncertain. CDR3 length: 15 amino acids. Trimming took off 3 bases at V and 9 bases at J, with 22 bases between the two ends. As DNA, the CDR3 is TGTGCCAGAAGCTGGGGGCCGGGAGCAATAGTACGGCAGTACTTC. This gives the protein CARSWGPGAIVRQYF.

This clone was seen a single time. V usage is TRBV21-1 and J usage is TRBJ2-1; the listed D gene, TRBD1, was not tested against the DNA. TRBV21-1 is a listed pseudogene. CDR3 length equals 12 residues. CDR3 protein: CPPDRIYNEQFF. Written as DNA, the CDR3 is TGTCCTCCTGACAGAATCTACAATGAGCAGTTCTTC.

This clone was counted only a few times. This chain links TRBV5-1 with TRBJ2-2; D ambiguous. The CDR3 totals 12 residues. V dropped 6 bases and J dropped 1 base, with 4 bases sitting between them. Germline assignment: CDR1 SGHRS and CDR2 YFSETQ. CDR3 nucleotides: TGCGCCAGCACCCAGAACACCGGGGAGCTGTTTTTT. It yields the protein CASTQNTGELFF. Using reference TRBV5-1 and TRBJ2-2 for the parts outside the CDR3, the full variable domain is KAGVTQTPRYLIKTRGQQVTLSCSPISGHRSVSWYQQTPGQGLQFLFEYFSETQRNKGNFPGRFSGRQFSNSRSEMNVSTLELGDSALYLCASTQNTGELFFGEGSRLTVL.

This clone was counted only a few times. V gene TRBV5-1 combines with J gene TRBJ1-2; no firm D call. Germline CDR1 and CDR2: SGHRS and YFSETQ. This CDR3 has 13 residues. V lost 5 bases and J lost 4, with 12 bases in between. CDR3 bases: TGCGCCAGCAGGGATGATATGGGCTATGGCTACACCTTC. It translates to CASRDDMGYGYTF.

In DNA, the CDR3 is TGCAGCGTGGAGGGCGGCGAGACCCAGTACTTC. Protein: CSVEGGETQYF. The J gene is TRBJ2-5, the V gene TRBV29-1; possibly TRBD2 for D (6 bases). The CDR3 is 11 residues long. The germline V gene encodes CDR1 SQVTM and CDR2 ANQGSEA. The V and J ends lost 6 bases and 5 bases respectively, with 10 bases between them.

The V and J genes are TRBV25-1 and TRBJ2-1; TRBD1 is a possible D gene (6 bases). This CDR3 contains 14 residues. V dropped 2 bases and J dropped 6 bases, with 11 bases sitting between them. The germline gives CDR1 MGHDK, CDR2 SYGVNS. The CDR3 coding sequence is TGTGCCAGCAGTGAAAGCAGCAGGGGCAATGAGCAGTTCTTC. This encodes CASSESSRGNEQFF.

The DNA of the CDR3 is TGTGCCAGCAGTTACTACCGACTAGCTCAAGAGACCCAGTACTTC. Amino acids: CASSYYRLAQETQYF. The J gene is TRBJ2-5, the V gene TRBV6-5; TRBD2 matches 7 bases. The J segment lost 2 bases and the V segment lost 1 base, leaving 4 bases of the junction unmatched. There are 15 residues in the CDR3. Germline assignment: CDR1 MNHEY and CDR2 SVGAGI.

The chain links TRBV4-3 to TRBJ2-7; no definite D call. Germline V gene data show CDR1 as LGHNA and CDR2 as YSLEER. V was trimmed by 4 bases and J by 3 bases, leaving 22 bases between them. The CDR3 runs 17 residues. CDR3 residues: CASSPSGVPHPNYEQYF. For the CDR3, the DNA is TGCGCCAGCAGCCCTTCCGGAGTTCCCCACCCCAACTACGAGCAGTACTTC.

The chain is built from TRBV15 and TRBJ2-1; possible D gene TRBD2, 6 bases. From germline, CDR1 is LNHNV and CDR2 YYDKDF (reference sequence). The CDR3 length is 17 residues. Trimming took 0 bases from V and 2 from J, leaving 14 bases between them. The CDR3 coding sequence is TGTGCCACCAGCAGAGAAGGCGGGAAAGGTGCCTACAATGAGCAGTTCTTC. Protein product: CATSREGGKGAYNEQFF.

V gene TRBV20-1 combines with J gene TRBJ2-7; no clear D. Germline loops: CDR1 DFQATT, CDR2 SNEGSKA (reference sequence). V gave up 4 bases and J gave up 3 bases, with 7 bases separating them. The CDR3 length is 11 residues. CDR3 in amino acids: CSAKPFYEQYF. In DNA form, the CDR3 reads TGCAGTGCTAAACCCTTCTACGAGCAGTACTTC.

V and J are TRBV29-1 and TRBJ2-7; tentative D call: TRBD2 (6 bases). Germline loops: CDR1 SQVTM, CDR2 ANQGSEA. V was clipped by 1 base and J by 1 base, with 14 bases between them. The CDR3 totals 15 residues. CDR3 coding DNA: TGCAGCGTTGAAGGGACTAAACCCCCTTCCTACGAGCAGTACTTC. This translates into CSVEGTKPPSYEQYF.

The chain employs TRBV5-4 and TRBJ2-4; D unclear. Trimming stripped 0 bases from V and 0 bases from J, with 4 bases between. This CDR3 comprises 14 residues. Germline V gives CDR1 SGHNT, CDR2 YYREEE (reference sequence). The CDR3 protein is CASSLGTAKNIQYF. In nucleotides, the CDR3 is TGTGCCAGCAGCTTGGGGACAGCCAAAAACATTCAGTACTTC.

The chain's CDR3 is CASSLGDPKNIQYF. CDR3 coding DNA: TGTGCCAGCAGTTTAGGGGATCCCAAAAACATTCAGTACTTC. This chain joins TRBV27 and TRBJ2-4; the D is unclear. CDR3 size: 14 residues. In germline, CDR1 is MNHEY, CDR2 SMNVEV (reference sequence). The V end lost 2 bases, the J end lost 2 bases, and 7 bases lay between the germline ends.

V and J are TRBV27 and TRBJ2-5; no reliable D call. This CDR3 contains 13 residues. CDR1 and CDR2 (germline): MNHEY, SMNVEV (reference sequence). V was cut by 6 bases and J by 0 bases, with 8 bases left in between. The CDR3 coding sequence is TGTGCCAGCAGCCTGGTGTACCAAGAGACCCAGTACTTC. Residues: CASSLVYQETQYF.

The chain links TRBV2 to TRBJ2-3; D gene unclear. This CDR3 is built from 13 residues. Trimming pared 1 base from V and 4 bases from J, leaving 6 bases between. Germline lookup yields CDR1 SNHLY and CDR2 FYNNEI. The CDR3 bases are TGTGCCAGCAGTGAAGACCTAGCAGATACGCAGTATTTT. Its protein product is CASSEDLADTQYF.

This rearrangement joins TRBV15 to TRBJ1-4; D call uncertain. V was cut by 2 bases and J by 8 bases, with 9 bases left in between. CDR1 and CDR2 from the germline V gene are LNHNV and YYDKDF (reference sequence). This CDR3 region has 13 residues. This CDR3 reads CATSRTDGEKLFF. The CDR3 coding sequence is TGTGCCACCAGCAGAACGGACGGAGAAAAACTGTTTTTT.

The rearrangement links TRBV10-3 to TRBJ2-7; D gene unclear. The length of the CDR3 is 11 residues. Germline CDR1 and CDR2: ENHRY and SYGVKD. Trimming removed 6 bases from V and 1 base from J, with 4 bases in between. CDR3 sequence (DNA): TGTGCCATCAGCGGGTCCTACGAGCAGTACTTC. Protein product: CAISGSYEQYF.

The CDR3 protein is CAWSRSLGPNQPQHF. CDR3 in DNA: TGTGCCTGGAGCCGGAGTTTGGGTCCCAATCAGCCCCAGCATTTT. V gene TRBV30 combines with J gene TRBJ1-5, with unresolved D. Germline V gene sequence: CDR1 GTSNPN, CDR2 SVGIG (reference sequence). The V end lost 3 bases, the J end lost 3 bases, and 15 bases lay between the germline ends. This CDR3 has 15 residues.

The chain has TRBV9 and TRBJ2-7; 8 bases match TRBD2. In germline, CDR1 is SGDLS, CDR2 YYNGEE. The CDR3 has 14 residues. V lost 3 bases and J lost 3; bases outside the gene matches: 5. The CDR3 sequence: CASSGGTRFYEQYF. DNA for the CDR3: TGTGCCAGCAGCGGGGGGACTAGGTTCTACGAGCAGTACTTC.